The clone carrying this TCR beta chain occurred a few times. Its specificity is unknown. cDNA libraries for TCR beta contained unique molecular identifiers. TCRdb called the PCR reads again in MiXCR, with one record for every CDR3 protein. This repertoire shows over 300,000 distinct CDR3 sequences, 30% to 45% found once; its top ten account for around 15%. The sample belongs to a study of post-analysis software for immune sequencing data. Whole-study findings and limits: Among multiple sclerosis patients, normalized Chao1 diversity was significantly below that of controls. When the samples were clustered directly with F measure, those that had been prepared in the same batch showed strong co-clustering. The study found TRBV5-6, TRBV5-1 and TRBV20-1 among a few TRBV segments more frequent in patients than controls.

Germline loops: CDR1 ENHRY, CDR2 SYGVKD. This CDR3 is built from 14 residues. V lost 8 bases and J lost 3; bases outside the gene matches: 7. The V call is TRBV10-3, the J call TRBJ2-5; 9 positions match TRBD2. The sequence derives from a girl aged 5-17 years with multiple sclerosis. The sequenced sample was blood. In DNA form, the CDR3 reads TGTGCCATCTCTGGGTCTAGCGGGGAAGAGACCCAGTACTTC. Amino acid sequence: CAISGSSGEETQYF.